These T cell receptor beta chains were read from a single sample in a study of identifying expanded T cells in peripheral blood. Clones were read by immunoSEQ multiplex PCR, and TCRdb kept only the in-frame ones, dropping some. Among approximately 90,000 clones listed, roughly 86% were seen once. Sequences were obtained from blood. These TCRs come from a person aged 18 to 70 in good health. The CDR3 runs from the conserved cysteine through the conserved F or W. Each record gives: J gene, clone size, V gene, D gene, CDR3 protein, CDR3 DNA. D genes are given only for firm matches. Clone size is stated in some rows and not others, as once, few, many or a class when expanded.

TRBJ2-1 once TRBV7-9 TRBD1 CASSRGGDEQFF TGTGCCAGCAGCCGAGGGGGCGATGAGCAGTTCTTC
TRBJ1-2 NA TRBV9 NA CASSVAGREINYGYTF TGTGCCAGCAGCGTAGCAGGCAGGGAGATTAACTATGGCTACACCTTC
TRBJ1-2 NA TRBV19 TRBD1 CASSIGDRSYTF TGTGCCAGTAGTATAGGGGACAGGTCCTACACCTTC
TRBJ2-7 NA TRBV10-1 NA CASSESGFPYEQYF TGCGCCAGCAGTGAGTCCGGGTTTCCCTACGAGCAGTACTTC
TRBJ2-5 NA TRBV7-3 NA CASSRTDGGTQYF TGTGCCAGCAGCCGGACGGACGGAGGGACCCAGTACTTC
TRBJ1-2 NA TRBV5-4 NA CASSSLTDYGYTF TGTGCCAGCAGCTCGCTGACGGACTATGGCTACACCTTC
TRBJ2-3 NA TRBV2 NA CASNWGTDTQYF TGTGCCAGCAACTGGGGGACAGATACGCAGTATTTT
TRBJ1-2 NA TRBV6-5 NA CATEAVNYGYTF TGTGCAACAGAAGCAGTGAACTATGGCTACACCTTC
TRBJ2-4 NA TRBV30 NA CAWRNRARSRRDLAKNIQYF TGTGCCTGGAGGAACCGGGCGAGATCTAGACGGGATCTAGCCAAAAACATTCAGTACTTC
TRBJ1-1 NA TRBV7-2 NA CASTRGLNTEAFF TGTGCCAGCACCCGGGGCCTGAACACTGAAGCTTTCTTT
TRBJ1-1 NA TRBV30 NA CAWSKTAPGAFF TGTGCCTGGAGTAAGACAGCGCCTGGGGCTTTCTTT
TRBJ2-3 once TRBV7-2 NA CASRPGRGSSTDTQYF TGTGCCAGCAGACCAGGGCGAGGTTCTAGCACAGATACGCAGTATTTT
TRBJ2-7 once TRBV7-2 NA CASSSRGYEQYF TGTGCCAGCAGCTCCCGGGGTTACGAGCAGTACTTC
TRBJ1-3 NA TRBV6-8 NA CAREQGHKYLSGNTIYF TGTGCCAGGGAACAGGGACACAAGTATCTCTCTGGAAACACCATATATTTT
TRBJ2-3 NA TRBV10-3 NA CAISESGAGRTDTQYF TGTGCCATCAGTGAGTCAGGGGCCGGACGCACAGATACGCAGTATTTT
TRBJ1-1 few TRBV7-2 NA CASSPTQGSAFF TGTGCCAGCAGCCCGACTCAGGGGTCCGCTTTCTTT
TRBJ2-5 NA TRBV7-9 NA CASSLVRAGETQYF TGTGCCAGCAGCTTAGTTCGGGCCGGAGAGACCCAGTACTTC
TRBJ2-3 NA TRBV4-3 TRBD2 CASSQDRGTSGGTTQYF TGCGCCAGCAGCCAAGATCGAGGGACTAGCGGGGGGACTACGCAGTATTTT
TRBJ1-5 NA TRBV6-5 NA CASSYFYSGFNQPQHF TGTGCCAGCAGTTACTTTTATTCTGGGTTCAATCAGCCCCAGCATTTT
TRBJ1-2 NA TRBV29-1 NA CSVVDSYYGYTF TGCAGCGTTGTCGACAGTTACTATGGCTACACCTTC
TRBJ2-3 NA TRBV9 TRBD1 CASSQGDAHTDTQYF TGTGCCAGCAGCCAGGGGGACGCACACACAGATACGCAGTATTTT
TRBJ2-1 NA TRBV7-8 NA CASRRAHNEQFF TGTGCCAGTCGAAGGGCGCACAATGAGCAGTTCTTC
TRBJ2-3 NA TRBV29-1 NA CSVVLGGDTQYF TGCAGCGTTGTGCTAGGAGGGGATACGCAGTATTTT
TRBJ1-2 NA TRBV19 NA CASSLRGTAPYGYTF TGTGCCAGTAGTCTTCGTGGGACGGCCCCCTATGGCTACACCTTC
TRBJ1-5 NA TRBV6-5 TRBD1 CASSSGQGGQPQHF TGTGCCAGCAGTTCCGGACAGGGGGGCCAGCCCCAGCATTTT
TRBJ2-1 NA TRBV29-1 NA CSVELVQGHNEQFF TGCAGCGTTGAATTGGTGCAGGGCCACAATGAGCAGTTCTTC
TRBJ2-1 NA TRBV2 NA CASSESAGAHSYNEQFF TGTGCCAGCAGTGAATCGGCAGGGGCGCATTCCTACAATGAGCAGTTCTTC
TRBJ2-7 NA TRBV5-1 NA CASSPGLLGGDEQYF TGCGCCAGCAGCCCTGGACTACTGGGGGGCGACGAGCAGTACTTC
TRBJ2-7 NA TRBV2 NA CASSPGRFADEQYF TGTGCCAGCAGCCCCGGGCGCTTTGCGGACGAGCAGTACTTC
TRBJ1-6 NA TRBV30 NA CAWMPRGSYNSPLHF TGTGCCTGGATGCCGAGGGGGTCCTATAATTCACCCCTCCACTTT
TRBJ2-3 NA TRBV7-2 TRBD2 CASSSAVVAGGRLDTQYF TGTGCCAGCAGCTCCGCGGTGGTCGCGGGGGGGCGGTTAGATACGCAGTATTTT
TRBJ1-1 NA TRBV2 NA CASSEGRAMNTEAFF TGTGCCAGCAGTGAAGGCAGGGCGATGAACACTGAAGCTTTCTTT
TRBJ2-3 NA TRBV19 TRBD2 CASKITSGSDTQYF TGTGCCAGTAAAATAACTAGCGGATCTGATACGCAGTATTTT
TRBJ2-7 NA TRBV6-5 TRBD1 CASSGTGKGYEQYF TGTGCCAGCAGCGGGACAGGGAAAGGCTACGAGCAGTACTTC
TRBJ2-7 NA TRBV4-2 NA CASSQDTRTAYEQYF TGTGCCAGCAGCCAAGATACCCGCACAGCCTACGAGCAGTACTTC
TRBJ2-5 NA TRBV5-6 TRBD2 CASSPGTSQETQYF TGTGCCAGCAGCCCCGGGACTAGTCAAGAGACCCAGTACTTC
TRBJ2-1 NA TRBV5-1 NA CASSLGNGNEQFF TGCGCCAGCAGCTTGGGCAATGGGAATGAGCAGTTCTTC
TRBJ2-2 NA TRBV30 TRBD1 CAWSHAGTGIGELFF TGTGCCTGGAGTCATGCCGGGACAGGGATCGGGGAGCTGTTTTTT
TRBJ1-1 NA TRBV9 TRBD1 CASSAARTGTGGRPTFF TGTGCCAGCAGCGCGGCGAGAACCGGGACAGGGGGCCGCCCGACTTTCTTT
TRBJ2-6 once TRBV2 NA CATSRWTTSRSGANVLTF TGTGCCACCTCCCGGTGGACCACCTCAAGATCTGGGGCCAACGTCCTGACTTTC
TRBJ1-2 NA TRBV7-9 NA CASSFQGKTGSYYGYTF TGTGCCAGCAGCTTCCAGGGGAAAACAGGGTCGTACTATGGCTACACCTTC
TRBJ2-1 NA TRBV6-1 TRBD1 CASSAGQGWDEQFF TGTGCCAGCAGTGCGGGACAGGGTTGGGATGAGCAGTTCTTC
TRBJ1-1 once TRBV6-6 NA CASSFDPRNTEAFF TGTGCCAGCAGTTTCGACCCTAGGAACACTGAAGCTTTCTTT
TRBJ1-1 NA TRBV7-3 NA CASSPTNQAVGTEAFF TGTGCCAGCAGCCCAACCAACCAGGCCGTCGGGACTGAAGCTTTCTTT
TRBJ2-7 NA TRBV7-2 TRBD1 CASSPPGTGYEQYF TGTGCCAGCAGCCCCCCCGGGACAGGCTACGAGCAGTACTTC
TRBJ2-2 NA TRBV2 NA CASTVSAGELFF TGTGCCAGCACGGTTTCGGCCGGGGAGCTGTTTTTT
TRBJ1-2 NA TRBV18 NA CASSGGVGGYTF TGTGCCAGCTCAGGAGGCGTTGGTGGCTACACCTTC
TRBJ1-5 NA TRBV6-6 TRBD1 CASSHRGGNQPQHF TGTGCCAGCAGTCACAGGGGAGGGAATCAGCCCCAGCATTTT
TRBJ2-7 once TRBV7-3 NA CASSPTGLSFEQYF TGTGCCAGCAGCCCGACAGGATTGTCCTTCGAGCAGTACTTC
TRBJ2-2 NA TRBV7-8 NA CASSPVGELFF TGTGCCAGCAGCCCAGTGGGGGAGCTGTTTTTT
TRBJ1-3 NA TRBV15 NA CATSKGFNSAISGNTIYF TGTGCCACCAGCAAGGGCTTCAATTCGGCGATCTCTGGAAACACCATATATTTT
TRBJ2-1 NA TRBV5-1 NA CASRDSLSSYNEQFF TGCGCCAGCAGAGACAGCCTTAGCTCCTACAATGAGCAGTTCTTC
TRBJ2-1 NA TRBV19 TRBD2 CASSSRLAGVGEQFF TGTGCCAGTAGTAGTCGGCTAGCGGGGGTGGGTGAGCAGTTCTTC
TRBJ2-7 NA TRBV7-9 TRBD2 CASSPRGEGYEQYF TGTGCCAGCAGCCCACGGGGGGAAGGTTACGAGCAGTACTTC